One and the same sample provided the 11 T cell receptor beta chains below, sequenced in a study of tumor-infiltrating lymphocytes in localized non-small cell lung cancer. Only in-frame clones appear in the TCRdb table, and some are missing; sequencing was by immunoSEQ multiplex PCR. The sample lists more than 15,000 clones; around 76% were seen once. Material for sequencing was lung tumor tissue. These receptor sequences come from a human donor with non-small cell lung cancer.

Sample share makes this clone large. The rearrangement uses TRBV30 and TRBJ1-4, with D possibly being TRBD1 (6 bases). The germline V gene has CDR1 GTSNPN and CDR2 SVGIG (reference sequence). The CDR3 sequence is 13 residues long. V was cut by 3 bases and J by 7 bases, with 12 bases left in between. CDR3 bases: TGTGCCTGGAGGGGGACAACCCCTGAAAAACTGTTTTTT. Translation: CAWRGTTPEKLFF.

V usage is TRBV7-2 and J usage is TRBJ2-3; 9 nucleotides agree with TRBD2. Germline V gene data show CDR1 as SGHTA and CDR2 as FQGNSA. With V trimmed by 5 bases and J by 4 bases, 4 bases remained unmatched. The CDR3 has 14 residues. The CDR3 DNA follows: TGTGCCAGCAGCGCCCAGCGGGAGGCAGATACGCAGTATTTT. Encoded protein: CASSAQREADTQYF.

CDR3 DNA sequence: TGCGCCAGCAGCTTGGCAATCTTAGCGGGGGGGCGACGTGGCTCCTACAATGAGCAGTTCTTC. It codes for CASSLAILAGGRRGSYNEQFF. V and J are TRBV5-1 and TRBJ2-1; 11 bases align to TRBD2. Losses at the gene ends were 0 bases for V and 0 bases for J; bases not matched to a gene: 14. Looked up from germline, CDR1 is SGHRS and CDR2 is YFSETQ. This CDR3 contains 21 residues. The entire variable domain, with the rest obtained from reference TRBV5-1 and TRBJ2-1, is as follows: KAGVTQTPRYLIKTRGQQVTLSCSPISGHRSVSWYQQTPGQGLQFLFEYFSETQRNKGNFPGRFSGRQFSNSRSEMNVSTLELGDSALYLCASSLAILAGGRRGSYNEQFFGPGTRLTVL.

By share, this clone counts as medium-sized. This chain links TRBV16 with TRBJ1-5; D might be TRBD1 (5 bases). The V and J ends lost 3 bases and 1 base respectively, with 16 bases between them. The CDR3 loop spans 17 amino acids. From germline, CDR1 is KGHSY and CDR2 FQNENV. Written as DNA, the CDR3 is TGTGCCAGCAGCCATCGAGAGGGGCTTTTAAGCAATCAGCCCCAGCATTTT. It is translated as CASSHREGLLSNQPQHF.

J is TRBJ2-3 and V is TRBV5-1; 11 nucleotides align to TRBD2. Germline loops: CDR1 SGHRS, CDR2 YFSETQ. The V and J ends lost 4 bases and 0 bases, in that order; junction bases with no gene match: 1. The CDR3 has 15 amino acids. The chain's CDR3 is CASSPSGGSTDTQYF. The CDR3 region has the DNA TGCGCCAGCAGCCCTAGCGGGGGGAGCACAGATACGCAGTATTTT.

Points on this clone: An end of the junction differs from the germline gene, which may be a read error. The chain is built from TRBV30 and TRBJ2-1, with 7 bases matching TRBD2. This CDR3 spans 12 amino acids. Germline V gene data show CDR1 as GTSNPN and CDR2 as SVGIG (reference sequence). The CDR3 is CAWSAMGGRKIF. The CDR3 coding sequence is TGTGCCTGGAGTGCAATGGGAGGGAGAAAGATCTTC.

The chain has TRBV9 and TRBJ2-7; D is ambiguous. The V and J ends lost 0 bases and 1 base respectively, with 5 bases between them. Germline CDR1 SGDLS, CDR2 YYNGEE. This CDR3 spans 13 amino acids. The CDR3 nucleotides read TGTGCCAGCAGCGTAGCTGGATCCTACGAGCAGTACTTC. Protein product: CASSVAGSYEQYF.

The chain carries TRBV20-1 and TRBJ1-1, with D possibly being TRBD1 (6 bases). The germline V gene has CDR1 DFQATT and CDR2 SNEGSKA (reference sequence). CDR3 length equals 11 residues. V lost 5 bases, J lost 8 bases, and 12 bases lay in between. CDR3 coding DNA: TGCAGTGCTTCACGACAGGTGGAAGCTTTCTTT. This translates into CSASRQVEAFF.

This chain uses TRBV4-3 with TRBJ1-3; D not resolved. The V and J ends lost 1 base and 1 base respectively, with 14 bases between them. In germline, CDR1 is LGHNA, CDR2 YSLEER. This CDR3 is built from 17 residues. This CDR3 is CASSQVGGLSSGNTIYF. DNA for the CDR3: TGCGCCAGCAGCCAAGTTGGTGGTTTAAGTTCTGGAAACACCATATATTTT.

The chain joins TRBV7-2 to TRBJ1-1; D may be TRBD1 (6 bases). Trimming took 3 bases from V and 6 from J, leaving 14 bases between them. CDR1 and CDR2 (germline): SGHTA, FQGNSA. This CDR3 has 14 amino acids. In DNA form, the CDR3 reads TGTGCCAGCAGCTTCGGAGGGGGTAGGGCTGAAGCTTTCTTT. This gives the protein CASSFGGGRAEAFF. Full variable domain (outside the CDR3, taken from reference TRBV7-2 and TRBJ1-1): GAGVSQSPSNKVTEKGKDVELRCDPISGHTALYWYRQSLGQGLEFLIYFQGNSAPDKSGLPSDRFSAERTGGSVSTLTIQRTQQEDSAVYLCASSFGGGRAEAFFGQGTRLTVV.

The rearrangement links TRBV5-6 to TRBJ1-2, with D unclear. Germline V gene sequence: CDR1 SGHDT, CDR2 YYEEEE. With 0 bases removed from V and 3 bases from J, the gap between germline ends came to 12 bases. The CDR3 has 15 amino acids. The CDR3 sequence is CASSLGSGSHYGYTF. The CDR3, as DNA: TGTGCCAGCAGCTTGGGATCAGGAAGCCACTATGGCTACACCTTC.